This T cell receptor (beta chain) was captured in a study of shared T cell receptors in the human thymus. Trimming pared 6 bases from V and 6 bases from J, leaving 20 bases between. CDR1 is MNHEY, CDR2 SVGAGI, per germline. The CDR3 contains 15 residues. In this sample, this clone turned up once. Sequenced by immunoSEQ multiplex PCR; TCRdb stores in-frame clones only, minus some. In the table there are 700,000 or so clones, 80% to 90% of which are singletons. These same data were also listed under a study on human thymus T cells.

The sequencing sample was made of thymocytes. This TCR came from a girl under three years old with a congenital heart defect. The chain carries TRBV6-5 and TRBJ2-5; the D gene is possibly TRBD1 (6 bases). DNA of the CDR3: TGTGCCAGCAGCTTACAGGGCCCAAAAAAACAGACCCAGTACTTC. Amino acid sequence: CASSLQGPKKQTQYF.